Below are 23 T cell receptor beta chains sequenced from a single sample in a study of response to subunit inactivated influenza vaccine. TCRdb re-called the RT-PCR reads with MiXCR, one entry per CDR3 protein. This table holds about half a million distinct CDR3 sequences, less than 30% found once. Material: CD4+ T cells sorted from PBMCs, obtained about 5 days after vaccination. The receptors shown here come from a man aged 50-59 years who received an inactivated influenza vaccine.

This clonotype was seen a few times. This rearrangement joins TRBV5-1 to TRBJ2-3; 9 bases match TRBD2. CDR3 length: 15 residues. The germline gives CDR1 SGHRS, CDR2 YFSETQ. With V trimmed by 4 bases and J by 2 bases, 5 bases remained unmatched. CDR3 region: CASSGSGSPTDTQYF. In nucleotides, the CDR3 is TGCGCCAGCAGCGGTAGCGGGAGCCCCACAGATACGCAGTATTTT.

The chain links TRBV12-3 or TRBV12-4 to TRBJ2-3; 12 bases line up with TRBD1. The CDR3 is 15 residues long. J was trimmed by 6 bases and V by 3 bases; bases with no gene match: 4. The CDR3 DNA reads TGTGCCAGCAGTTTTGGCGGGACAGGGGGCGATACGCAGTATTTT. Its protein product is CASSFGGTGGDTQYF.

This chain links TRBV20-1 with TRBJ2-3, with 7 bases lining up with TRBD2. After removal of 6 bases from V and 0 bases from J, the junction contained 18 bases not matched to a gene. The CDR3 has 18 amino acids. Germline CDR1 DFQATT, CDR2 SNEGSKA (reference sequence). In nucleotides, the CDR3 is TGCAGTGCCCGGTCTAGAGTAGCGGGTCCTCCTAGCACAGATACGCAGTATTTT. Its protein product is CSARSRVAGPPSTDTQYF.

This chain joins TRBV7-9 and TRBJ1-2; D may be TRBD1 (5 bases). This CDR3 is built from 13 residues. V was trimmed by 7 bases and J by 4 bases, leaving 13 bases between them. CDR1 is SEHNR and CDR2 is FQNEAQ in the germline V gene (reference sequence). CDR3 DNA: TGTGCCAGCACCTCGGGACGGACCTATGGCTACACCTTC. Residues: CASTSGRTYGYTF.

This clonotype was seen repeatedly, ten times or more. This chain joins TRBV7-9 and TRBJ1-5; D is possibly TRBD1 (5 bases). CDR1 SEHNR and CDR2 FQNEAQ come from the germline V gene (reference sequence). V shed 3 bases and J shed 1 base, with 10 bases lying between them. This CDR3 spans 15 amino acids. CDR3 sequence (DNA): TGTGCCAGCAGCTTTGGGACCGTGAGCAATCAGCCCCAGCATTTT. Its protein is CASSFGTVSNQPQHF.

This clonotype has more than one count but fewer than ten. CDR3 DNA sequence: TGTGCCAGCAGCCGCAGCGAAGGGGGAGGTAACTATGGCTACACCTTC. Its protein is CASSRSEGGGNYGYTF. This sequence joins TRBV3-1 and TRBJ1-2; tentative D call: TRBD1 (6 bases). Germline V CDR1 and CDR2: LGHDT, YNNKEL (reference sequence). The V end was cut by 4 bases, the J end by 1 base, with 16 bases between. The CDR3 spans 16 residues.

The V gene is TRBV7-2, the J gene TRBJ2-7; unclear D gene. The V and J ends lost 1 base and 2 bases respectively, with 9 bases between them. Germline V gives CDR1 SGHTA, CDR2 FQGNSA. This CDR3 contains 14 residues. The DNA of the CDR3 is TGTGCCAGCAGCTTAGACTGGTTTGCCTACGAGCAGTACTTC. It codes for CASSLDWFAYEQYF.

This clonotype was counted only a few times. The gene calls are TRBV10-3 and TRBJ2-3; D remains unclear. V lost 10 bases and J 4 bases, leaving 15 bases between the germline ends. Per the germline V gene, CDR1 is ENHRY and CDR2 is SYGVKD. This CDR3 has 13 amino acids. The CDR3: CATTLRAPDTQYF. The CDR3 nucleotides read TGTGCCACCACTTTAAGGGCGCCAGATACGCAGTATTTT.

The CDR3 protein is CASRITDTQYF. CDR3 bases: TGTGCCAGCAGGATCACAGATACGCAGTATTTT. The chain is built from TRBV7-9 and TRBJ2-3; D unclear. This CDR3 spans 11 amino acids. CDR1 is SEHNR and CDR2 is FQNEAQ in the germline V gene (reference sequence). V was cut by 6 bases and J by 2 bases, with 3 bases left in between.

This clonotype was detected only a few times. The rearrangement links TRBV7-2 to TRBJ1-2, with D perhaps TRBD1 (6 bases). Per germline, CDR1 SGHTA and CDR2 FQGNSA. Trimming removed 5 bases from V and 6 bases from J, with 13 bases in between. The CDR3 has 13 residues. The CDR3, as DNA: TGTGCCAGCAGCCGCAACAGGGAAGATGGCTACACCTTC. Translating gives CASSRNREDGYTF.

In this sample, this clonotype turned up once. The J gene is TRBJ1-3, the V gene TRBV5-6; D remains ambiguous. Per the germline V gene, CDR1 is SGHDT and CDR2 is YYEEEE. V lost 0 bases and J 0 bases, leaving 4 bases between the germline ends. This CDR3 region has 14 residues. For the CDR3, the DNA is TGTGCCAGCAGCTTGGCGGACTCTGGAAACACCATATATTTT. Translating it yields CASSLADSGNTIYF.

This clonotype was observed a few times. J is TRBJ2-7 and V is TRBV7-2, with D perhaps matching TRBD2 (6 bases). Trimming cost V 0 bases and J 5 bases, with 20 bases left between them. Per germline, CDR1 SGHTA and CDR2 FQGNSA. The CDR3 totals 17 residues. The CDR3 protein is CASSLAAGPGIVHEQYF. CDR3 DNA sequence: TGTGCCAGCAGCTTAGCCGCGGGACCCGGGATCGTTCACGAGCAGTACTTC.

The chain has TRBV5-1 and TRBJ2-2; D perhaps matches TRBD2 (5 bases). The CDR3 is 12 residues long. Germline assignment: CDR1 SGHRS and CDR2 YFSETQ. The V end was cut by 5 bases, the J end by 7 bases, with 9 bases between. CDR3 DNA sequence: TGCGCCAGCAGTTACGAGGGCGGGGAGCTGTTTTTT. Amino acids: CASSYEGGELFF.

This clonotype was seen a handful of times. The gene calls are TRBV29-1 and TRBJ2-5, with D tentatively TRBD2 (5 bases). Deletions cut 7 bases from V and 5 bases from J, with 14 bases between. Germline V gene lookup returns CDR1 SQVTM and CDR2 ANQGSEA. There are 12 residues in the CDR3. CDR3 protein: CSAEGGYETQYF. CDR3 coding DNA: TGCAGCGCCGAAGGCGGGTACGAGACCCAGTACTTC.

CDR3 in amino acids: CAIAEGASTGELFF. CDR3 bases: TGTGCCATCGCGGAGGGGGCGAGCACCGGGGAGCTGTTTTTT. This chain connects TRBV10-3 to TRBJ2-2, with D possibly being TRBD1 (7 bases). CDR3 length: 14 residues. With 8 bases removed from V and 4 bases from J, the gap between germline ends came to 14 bases. Germline V gene data show CDR1 as ENHRY and CDR2 as SYGVKD.

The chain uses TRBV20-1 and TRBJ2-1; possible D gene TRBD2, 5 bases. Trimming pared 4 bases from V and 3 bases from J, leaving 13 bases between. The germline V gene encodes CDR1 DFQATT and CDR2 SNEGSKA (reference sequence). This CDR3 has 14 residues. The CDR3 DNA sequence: TGCAGTGCTAACCGGAGGTCTGGCTACAATGAGCAGTTCTTC. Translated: CSANRRSGYNEQFF.

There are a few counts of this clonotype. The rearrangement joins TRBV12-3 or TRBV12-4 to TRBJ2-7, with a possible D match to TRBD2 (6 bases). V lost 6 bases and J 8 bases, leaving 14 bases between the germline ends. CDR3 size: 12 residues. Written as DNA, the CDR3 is TGTGCCAGCAGCCCCATGGGGGGTAAGCAGTACTTC. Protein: CASSPMGGKQYF.

CDR3 nucleotide sequence: TGCAGTGCTATAGCGGGGTCGAACACCGGGGAGCTGTTTTTT. This translates into CSAIAGSNTGELFF. The rearrangement joins TRBV20-1 to TRBJ2-2, with TRBD2 matching 8 bases. Germline V gene lookup returns CDR1 DFQATT and CDR2 SNEGSKA (reference sequence). This CDR3 has 14 residues. The V gene end was trimmed by 4 bases and the J gene end by 0 bases; junction bases not matched to a gene: 1.

The CDR3 region has the DNA TGTGCCAGCAGACGTACTCCCGGGGAGCTGTTTTTT. It translates to CASRRTPGELFF. The genes are TRBV12-3 or TRBV12-4 and TRBJ2-2; the D is unclear. CDR3 size: 12 residues. V lost 6 bases, J lost 6 bases, and 8 bases lay in between.

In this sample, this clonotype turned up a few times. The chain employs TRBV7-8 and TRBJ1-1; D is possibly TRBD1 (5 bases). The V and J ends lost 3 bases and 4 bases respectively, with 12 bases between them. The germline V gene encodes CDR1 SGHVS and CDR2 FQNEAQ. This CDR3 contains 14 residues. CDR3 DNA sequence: TGTGCCAGCAGCTTGGCAGGGCAAGTCACTGAAGCTTTCTTT. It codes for CASSLAGQVTEAFF.

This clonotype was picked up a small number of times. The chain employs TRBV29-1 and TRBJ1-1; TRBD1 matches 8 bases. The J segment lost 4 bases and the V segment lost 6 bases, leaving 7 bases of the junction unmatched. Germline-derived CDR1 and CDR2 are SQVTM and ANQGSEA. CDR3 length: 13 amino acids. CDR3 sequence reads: CSVLRGRVTEAFF. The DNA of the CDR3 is TGCAGCGTCCTCAGGGGGCGGGTCACTGAAGCTTTCTTT.

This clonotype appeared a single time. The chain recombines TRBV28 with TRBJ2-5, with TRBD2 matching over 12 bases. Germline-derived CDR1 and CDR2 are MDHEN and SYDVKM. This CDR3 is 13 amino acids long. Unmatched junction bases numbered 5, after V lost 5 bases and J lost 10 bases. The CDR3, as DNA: TGTGCCAGCAGTCTCGGACTAGCGGGGAACCAGTACTTC. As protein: CASSLGLAGNQYF.

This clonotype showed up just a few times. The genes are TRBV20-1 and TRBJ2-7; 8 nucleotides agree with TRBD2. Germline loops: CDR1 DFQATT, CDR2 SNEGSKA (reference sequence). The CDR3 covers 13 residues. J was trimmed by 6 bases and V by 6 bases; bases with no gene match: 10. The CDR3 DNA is TGCAGTGCCACCCGGACTAGCCGGGGCGAGCAGTACTTC. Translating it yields CSATRTSRGEQYF.